This entry lists 29 T cell receptor beta chains sequenced from one sample in a study of TIL therapy for anti-PD-1-resistant metastatic lung cancer. Documented time point: pre-treatment sample, taken before nivolumab and TIL therapy. Pleural nodules or supraclavicular lymph nodes made up most of the excised metastases sampled. The immunoSEQ assay was v3. Assay: immunoSEQ multiplex PCR; the TCRdb copy retains only in-frame clones and omits some. Here the sample spans 50,000 or so clones, less than 75% being singletons. This sample comprised tumor tissue, obtained at baseline. These receptors were obtained from a person aged 30 to 80 with non-small cell lung cancer.

This chain links TRBV19 with TRBJ1-2; 8 bases line up with TRBD1. Germline values: CDR1 LNHDA, CDR2 SQIVND (reference sequence). This CDR3 is 13 amino acids long. V lost 8 bases and J lost 6; bases outside the gene matches: 8. The CDR3 protein is CASFRTGPHGYTF. The DNA of the CDR3 is TGTGCCAGTTTTAGGACAGGGCCACATGGCTACACCTTC.

This clone appeared once. The rearrangement joins TRBV5-1 to TRBJ2-7; 10 bases agree with TRBD1. Trimming took 3 bases from V and 2 from J; bases not matched to a gene: 5. This CDR3 is 15 amino acids long. Germline assignment: CDR1 SGHRS and CDR2 YFSETQ. The CDR3 nucleotides read TGCGCCAGCAGCTCCGGACAGGGGGTCCCCTACGAGCAGTACTTC. It is translated as CASSSGQGVPYEQYF.

V and J are TRBV6-5 and TRBJ2-1; D gene ambiguous. CDR3 size: 11 residues. V was cut by 5 bases and J by 14 bases, with 13 bases left in between. The germline V gene has CDR1 MNHEY and CDR2 SVGAGI. The CDR3 DNA follows: TGTGCCAGCAGTGACTGGCAGGCCAAGTTCTTC. Translated, it gives CASSDWQAKFF.

The V call is TRBV11-2, the J call TRBJ1-3; 7 positions agree with TRBD1. Germline loops: CDR1 SGHAT, CDR2 FQNNGV. Trimming took 4 bases from V and 0 from J; bases not matched to a gene: 15. This CDR3 region has 19 residues. CDR3: CASSSLRDSVRSSGNTIYF. CDR3 DNA: TGTGCCAGCAGCTCCCTGCGGGACAGCGTTCGGAGCTCTGGAAACACCATATATTTT.

This chain uses TRBV9 with TRBJ2-5, with D possibly TRBD2 on 6 matching bases. Germline-derived CDR1 and CDR2 are SGDLS and YYNGEE. The CDR3 length is 14 residues. V was pared by 0 bases and J by 5 bases, with 11 bases between. This CDR3 reads CASSVAGLGETQYF. CDR3 coding DNA: TGTGCCAGCAGCGTAGCGGGACTGGGGGAGACCCAGTACTTC.

The V gene is TRBV7-3, the J gene TRBJ1-2; D not resolved. Trimming removed 1 base from V and 12 bases from J, with 21 bases in between. CDR3 size: 15 residues. The germline V gene has CDR1 SGHTA and CDR2 FQGTGA. In nucleotides, the CDR3 is TGTGCCAGCAGCTTAAGGGAGGGAATGAGGGCGGAACACACCTTC. Its translation is CASSLREGMRAEHTF.

This chain uses TRBV27 with TRBJ2-2, with D maybe TRBD1 (5 bases). Trimming left V 2 bases short and J 7 bases short, with 8 bases between. The CDR3 is made up of 13 amino acids. Per the germline V gene, CDR1 is MNHEY and CDR2 is SMNVEV (reference sequence). CDR3 sequence reads: CASSLQGDGELFF. The CDR3 bases are TGTGCCAGCAGTTTACAGGGCGACGGGGAGCTGTTTTTT.

The genes are TRBV5-1 and TRBJ2-1; D possibly corresponds to TRBD2 (5 bases). Trimming took off 4 bases at V and 3 bases at J, with 14 bases between the two ends. This CDR3 comprises 15 residues. Germline V gives CDR1 SGHRS, CDR2 YFSETQ. The CDR3 nucleotides read TGCGCCAGCAGCCTGGAAGCGGACCGCTACAATGAGCAGTTCTTC. Translation gives CASSLEADRYNEQFF.

The CDR3 loop reads CASSAGLAEPEQYF. As DNA, the CDR3 is TGTGCCAGCAGCGCGGGACTAGCAGAACCCGAGCAGTACTTC. The chain links TRBV9 to TRBJ2-7, with TRBD2 matching over 9 bases. The CDR3 is 14 amino acids. Germline assignment: CDR1 SGDLS and CDR2 YYNGEE. The junction had 7 bases not matched to a gene; V was cut back by 3 bases and J by 6 bases.

This chain links TRBV7-2 with TRBJ2-2; TRBD1 might be the D (6 bases). The CDR3 covers 13 residues. Germline V lookup: CDR1 SGHTA, CDR2 FQGNSA. Trimming removed 4 bases from V and 4 bases from J, with 7 bases in between. The CDR3 sequence is CASSYRVTGELFF. Here the CDR3 DNA reads TGTGCCAGCAGCTACAGGGTCACCGGGGAGCTGTTTTTT. Supplemented by reference TRBV7-2 and TRBJ2-2, the full variable domain reads GAGVSQSPSNKVTEKGKDVELRCDPISGHTALYWYRQSLGQGLEFLIYFQGNSAPDKSGLPSDRFSAERTGGSVSTLTIQRTQQEDSAVYLCASSYRVTGELFFGEGSRLTVL.

V and J are TRBV6-1 and TRBJ1-5, with TRBD1 matching over 9 bases. This CDR3 is 15 amino acids long. V was clipped by 8 bases and J by 4 bases; unmatched bases: 9. Germline CDR1 MNHNS, CDR2 SASEGT. The CDR3 sequence is CASRPLTGGNQPQHF. The CDR3 coding sequence is TGTGCCAGCCGGCCCCTGACAGGGGGTAATCAGCCCCAGCATTTT.

In its sample, this clone was seen once. The V and J genes are TRBV2 and TRBJ1-2; the D is unclear. The CDR3 runs to 16 residues. Trimming cost V 3 bases and J 4 bases, with 18 bases left between them. Germline CDR1 and CDR2: SNHLY and FYNNEI. The CDR3 sequence is CASSEGSSGGLYGYTF. The CDR3 nucleotides are TGTGCCAGCAGTGAGGGCAGTTCAGGTGGACTCTATGGCTACACCTTC.

V gene TRBV11-2 combines with J gene TRBJ1-6; no reliable D call. V shed 1 base and J shed 9 bases, with 10 bases lying between them. Germline lookup yields CDR1 SGHAT and CDR2 FQNNGV. The CDR3 consists of 14 residues. CDR3 sequence reads: CASSLGSGPSPLHF. For the CDR3, the DNA is TGTGCCAGCAGCTTAGGTTCCGGGCCTTCACCCCTCCACTTT.

The V gene is TRBV2, the J gene TRBJ2-7; D unresolved. The CDR3 totals 14 residues. V lost 4 bases to trimming and J lost 2 bases, with 12 bases between them. Germline V gene sequence: CDR1 SNHLY, CDR2 FYNNEI. This chain's CDR3 is CASSGIQITYEQYF. CDR3 sequence (DNA): TGTGCCAGCAGTGGTATACAGATAACCTACGAGCAGTACTTC. The entire variable domain, with the rest obtained from reference TRBV2 and TRBJ2-7, is as follows: EPEVTQTPSHQVTQMGQEVILRCVPISNHLYFYWYRQILGQKVEFLVSFYNNEISEKSEIFDDQFSVERPDGSNFTLKIRSTKLEDSAMYFCASSGIQITYEQYFGPGTRLTVT.

This sequence joins TRBV30 and TRBJ2-4, with 10 bases matching TRBD2. With V trimmed by 2 bases and J by 1 base, 5 bases remained unmatched. Germline CDR1 and CDR2: GTSNPN and SVGIG (reference sequence). The CDR3 sequence is 16 residues long. The CDR3 DNA sequence: TGTGCCTGGAGTTTCTATAGCGGGGGGGCCAAAAACATTCAGTACTTC. Protein product: CAWSFYSGGAKNIQYF.

J is TRBJ2-2 and V is TRBV6-1; D remains unclear. V was shortened by 6 bases and J by 5 bases, with 10 bases between the two germline ends. The CDR3 is 13 amino acids. Per germline, CDR1 MNHNS and CDR2 SASEGT. The CDR3 sequence is CASSLEDTGELFF. In DNA form, the CDR3 reads TGTGCCAGCAGCTTAGAGGATACCGGGGAGCTGTTTTTT.

The chain carries TRBV2 and TRBJ2-5; 7 positions agree with TRBD1. Trimming cost V 5 bases and J 4 bases; bases outside gene matches: 7. The length of the CDR3 is 14 residues. The germline gives CDR1 SNHLY, CDR2 FYNNEI. The CDR3, as DNA: TGTGCCAGCAGTCCCTCAGACAGGGCAGAGACCCAGTACTTC. This sequence encodes CASSPSDRAETQYF.

The rearrangement uses TRBV18 and TRBJ2-6; perhaps TRBD1 as D (6 bases). In germline, CDR1 is KGHSH, CDR2 LQKENI. This CDR3 comprises 19 residues. The V gene lost 3 bases and the J gene lost 0 bases, with 18 bases spanning the gap. CDR3 sequence: CASSPPPTGSLSGANVLTF. The CDR3 DNA follows: TGTGCCAGCTCACCCCCTCCGACAGGTTCTCTCTCTGGGGCCAACGTCCTGACTTTC.

The chain carries TRBV27 and TRBJ1-5; D remains unclear. The V and J ends lost 5 bases and 4 bases respectively, with 9 bases between them. This CDR3 contains 13 residues. CDR1 and CDR2 from the germline V gene are MNHEY and SMNVEV (reference sequence). The CDR3 region has the DNA TGTGCCAGCAGTGGGATGGGGAATCAGCCCCAGCATTTT. Encoded protein: CASSGMGNQPQHF.

The chain joins TRBV5-1 to TRBJ2-7; 9 nucleotides align to TRBD1. CDR3 size: 14 residues. V lost 4 bases, J lost 6 bases, and 8 bases stayed unmatched. CDR1 SGHRS and CDR2 YFSETQ come from the germline V gene. CDR3 DNA sequence: TGCGCCAGCAGCCAGACAGGGGGTTCCCTCGAGCAGTACTTC. This translates into CASSQTGGSLEQYF. Full variable domain (rest looked up from reference TRBV5-1 and TRBJ2-7): KAGVTQTPRYLIKTRGQQVTLSCSPISGHRSVSWYQQTPGQGLQFLFEYFSETQRNKGNFPGRFSGRQFSNSRSEMNVSTLELGDSALYLCASSQTGGSLEQYFGPGTRLTVT.

This clone has just one count. V usage is TRBV2 and J usage is TRBJ2-7; TRBD2 matches 13 bases. Germline V lookup: CDR1 SNHLY, CDR2 FYNNEI. With V trimmed by 2 bases and J by 3 bases, 10 bases remained unmatched. The CDR3 totals 18 residues. Written as DNA, the CDR3 is TGTGCCAGCAGTGAACGGGGGCCAGGACTAGCGGGGGACTACGAGCAGTACTTC. Protein sequence: CASSERGPGLAGDYEQYF.

This clone has a handful of counts. The CDR3 nucleotides read TGTGCCAGCAGCGGGGGACGGGGCCCCAGCTCCACAGATACGCAGTATTTT. Protein product: CASSGGRGPSSTDTQYF. This chain joins TRBV7-2 and TRBJ2-3; D may match TRBD1 or TRBD2 (5 bases each). This CDR3 region has 17 residues. V lost 5 bases and J lost 2, with 20 bases in between. Germline CDR1 and CDR2: SGHTA and FQGNSA.

The rearrangement uses TRBV30 and TRBJ2-1, with 9 bases fitting TRBD1. After removal of 4 bases from V and 6 bases from J, the junction contained 10 bases not matched to a gene. The CDR3 runs to 15 residues. Germline assignment: CDR1 GTSNPN and CDR2 SVGIG (reference sequence). The CDR3 spells CAWNPTGGSSNEQFF. Written as DNA, the CDR3 is TGTGCCTGGAATCCGACAGGGGGATCTAGCAATGAGCAGTTCTTC. The whole variable domain, remainder taken from reference TRBV30 and TRBJ2-1, is SQTIHQWPATLVQPVGSPLSLECTVEGTSNPNLYWYRQAAGRGLQLLFYSVGIGQISSEVPQNLSASRPQDRQFILSSKKLLLSDSGFYLCAWNPTGGSSNEQFFGPGTRLTVL.

The chain employs TRBV5-1 and TRBJ2-7; no definite D call. This CDR3 has 15 amino acids. Deletions cut 1 base from V and 3 bases from J, with 14 bases between. In germline, CDR1 is SGHRS, CDR2 YFSETQ. CDR3 sequence: CASSLLTASHYEQYF. CDR3 nucleotides: TGCGCCAGCAGCTTGTTAACAGCGAGCCACTACGAGCAGTACTTC.

The J gene is TRBJ2-1, the V gene TRBV27; TRBD2 aligns across 10 bases. J was trimmed by 4 bases and V by 8 bases; bases with no gene match: 8. The CDR3 is made up of 15 amino acids. Germline assignment: CDR1 MNHEY and CDR2 SMNVEV (reference sequence). In DNA form, the CDR3 reads TGTGCCAGCGGCAGCCTAGCGGGAGCGTACAATGAGCAGTTCTTC. Its protein product is CASGSLAGAYNEQFF.

V is TRBV5-4 and J is TRBJ2-7, with 7 bases fitting TRBD2. The CDR3 runs 15 residues. In germline, CDR1 is SGHNT, CDR2 YYREEE (reference sequence). V gave up 0 bases and J gave up 3 bases; unmatched junction bases: 6. The CDR3 region is CASSLDAGADYEQYF. The CDR3 bases are TGTGCCAGCAGCTTGGACGCGGGAGCGGACTACGAGCAGTACTTC.

CDR3 loop: CASSPSRVGEQYF. In nucleotides, the CDR3 is TGTGCCAGCTCACCGTCGCGGGTAGGCGAGCAGTACTTC. The chain couples TRBV18 to TRBJ2-7; perhaps TRBD2 as D (5 bases). V shed 3 bases and J shed 6 bases, with 12 bases lying between them. The CDR3 is made up of 13 amino acids. Germline CDR1 KGHSH, CDR2 LQKENI.

The rearrangement links TRBV28 to TRBJ1-1, with 10 bases lining up with TRBD1. J lost 1 base, V lost 5 bases, and 19 bases had no gene match. The CDR3 consists of 20 residues. The germline gives CDR1 MDHEN, CDR2 SYDVKM. The CDR3 sequence is CASSLIRDRGRSPRNTEAFF. The CDR3 nucleotides are TGTGCCAGCAGTCTAATCCGGGACAGGGGAAGAAGTCCAAGGAACACTGAAGCTTTCTTT.

A few counts support this clone. The chain has TRBV9 and TRBJ1-3; D possibly corresponds to TRBD1 (6 bases). Germline V gene lookup returns CDR1 SGDLS and CDR2 YYNGEE. This CDR3 is 15 amino acids long. Trimming removed 5 bases from V and 2 bases from J, with 14 bases in between. This CDR3 is CASSPRGEAGNTIYF. In nucleotides, the CDR3 is TGTGCCAGCAGTCCCAGGGGAGAGGCTGGAAACACCATATATTTT.